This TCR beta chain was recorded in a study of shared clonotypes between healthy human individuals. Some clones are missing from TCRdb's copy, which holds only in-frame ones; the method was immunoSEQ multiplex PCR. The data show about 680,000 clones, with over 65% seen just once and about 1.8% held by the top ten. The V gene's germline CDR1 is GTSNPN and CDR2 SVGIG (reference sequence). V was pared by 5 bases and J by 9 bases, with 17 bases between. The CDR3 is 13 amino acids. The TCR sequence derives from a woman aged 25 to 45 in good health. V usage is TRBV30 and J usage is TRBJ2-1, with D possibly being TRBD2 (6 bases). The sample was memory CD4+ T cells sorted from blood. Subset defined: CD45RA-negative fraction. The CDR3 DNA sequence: TGTGCCTGGGGGAGGACCTGGGAAGGTGAGCAGTTCTTC. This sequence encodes CAWGRTWEGEQFF. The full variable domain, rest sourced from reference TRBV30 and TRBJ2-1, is SQTIHQWPATLVQPVGSPLSLECTVEGTSNPNLYWYRQAAGRGLQLLFYSVGIGQISSEVPQNLSASRPQDRQFILSSKKLLLSDSGFYLCAWGRTWEGEQFFGPGTRLTVL.